Following are 11 T cell receptor beta chains from one sample sequenced in a study of T-cell memory formation after mild COVID-19. TCRdb processed the 5' RACE reads anew with MiXCR; each CDR3 protein has one entry. Among hundreds of thousands of distinct CDR3 sequences listed, over 7% were seen once. The sequenced sample consisted of PBMCs or a T cell subset sorted from them (not recorded which). Receptors were obtained from a man younger than 30 who had mild COVID-19 (a few samples of this study predate the infection). Cell type and time point are not known.

V gene TRBV11-2 combines with J gene TRBJ2-7; 15 nucleotides agree with TRBD2. The V gene end was trimmed by 5 bases and the J gene end by 0 bases; junction bases not matched to a gene: 8. This CDR3 region has 18 residues. Looked up from germline, CDR1 is SGHAT and CDR2 is FQNNGV. CDR3 bases: TGTGCCAGCAGCCCCGGACTAGCGGGGGGGCGGGGCTCCTACGAGCAGTACGTC. Amino acid sequence: CASSPGLAGGRGSYEQYV.

The chain recombines TRBV7-2 with TRBJ1-2; 7 positions match TRBD1. From germline, CDR1 is SGHTA and CDR2 FQGNSA. The CDR3 loop spans 16 amino acids. V was clipped by 0 bases and J by 3 bases; unmatched bases: 7. CDR3 nucleotide sequence: TGTGCCAGCAGCTTAGCGAGGACAGGTCTACACTATGGCTACACCTTC. Its protein product is CASSLARTGLHYGYTF.

The rearrangement links TRBV3-1 to TRBJ1-2; TRBD1 matches 10 bases. J was trimmed by 5 bases and V by 1 base; bases with no gene match: 1. Germline V gene lookup returns CDR1 LGHDT and CDR2 YNNKEL (reference sequence). This CDR3 region has 14 residues. The CDR3 DNA is TGTGCCAGCAGCCAAGCGGACAGGGGGTATGGCTACACCTTC. This sequence encodes CASSQADRGYGYTF.

This clonotype was detected ten times or more. The genes are TRBV6-6 and TRBJ2-4; 7 nucleotides align to TRBD2. CDR3 length equals 17 residues. The V segment lost 2 bases and the J segment 8 bases; nucleotides outside the gene matches: 15. Germline CDR1 reads MNHNY; CDR2 reads SVGAGI (reference sequence). The CDR3 DNA is TGTGCCAGCAGTTACACCTGGGGAGCGGGGCTGGGGGACATTCAGTACTTC. Its protein is CASSYTWGAGLGDIQYF.

This clonotype is categorized as medium-sized. V usage is TRBV12-3 or TRBV12-4 and J usage is TRBJ1-5; 11 bases agree with TRBD1. The CDR3 loop spans 16 amino acids. Trimming removed 5 bases from V and 3 bases from J; junction bases left unmatched: 6. The CDR3 region has the DNA TGTGCCAGCAGTCAGGGACAGGGGGTCCTCAATCAGCCCCAGCATTTT. Encoded protein: CASSQGQGVLNQPQHF.

The genes are TRBV14 and TRBJ1-2; D unclear. V lost 6 bases, J lost 5 bases, and 16 bases lay in between. CDR3 length: 14 residues. Germline V CDR1 and CDR2: SGHDN, FVKESK. CDR3 coding DNA: TGTGCCAGCAGACCCAACGTCGGGCCGTATGGCTACACCTTC. This codes for CASRPNVGPYGYTF.

This clonotype was picked up many times. This chain joins TRBV7-9 and TRBJ2-1; D gene ambiguous. Germline V gene lookup returns CDR1 SEHNR and CDR2 FQNEAQ (reference sequence). V lost 4 bases and J 5 bases, leaving 12 bases between the germline ends. This CDR3 is built from 14 residues. The DNA of the CDR3 is TGTGCCAGCAGCTGGTCACAGCTGGACAATGAGCAGTTCTTC. It translates to CASSWSQLDNEQFF. Filled out from reference TRBV7-9 and TRBJ2-1, the complete variable domain reads DTGVSQNPRHKITKRGQNVTFRCDPISEHNRLYWYRQTLGQGPEFLTYFQNEAQLEKSRLLSDRFSAERPKGSFSTLEIQRTEQGDSAMYLCASSWSQLDNEQFFGPGTRLTVL.

This clonotype was observed a handful of times. V gene TRBV4-3 combines with J gene TRBJ1-4; D uncertain. Germline V lookup: CDR1 LGHNA, CDR2 YSLEER. Trimming cost V 0 bases and J 4 bases, with 18 bases left between them. This CDR3 spans 18 amino acids. CDR3 nucleotides: TGCGCCAGCAGCCAAGATAGCGGTCGGAGGAAGATTAATGAAAAACTGTTTTTT. The encoded protein is CASSQDSGRRKINEKLFF.

This clonotype was observed a few times. The rearrangement links TRBV27 to TRBJ2-7; 9 nucleotides agree with TRBD1. CDR3 size: 18 residues. Germline values: CDR1 MNHEY, CDR2 SMNVEV (reference sequence). J was trimmed by 3 bases and V by 6 bases; bases with no gene match: 18. The CDR3 DNA is TGTGCCAGCAGCGTATCGGGACAGGGCCCACCTCAGTTCTACGAGCAGTACTTC. The encoded protein is CASSVSGQGPPQFYEQYF.

The chain employs TRBV24-1 and TRBJ2-2; 7 bases agree with TRBD1. Germline-derived CDR1 and CDR2 are KGHDR and SFDVKD. V shed 4 bases and J 0 bases; nucleotides not matched to a gene: 4. This CDR3 spans 16 amino acids. DNA of the CDR3: TGTGCCACCAGTGACCTGGACAGGACGAACACCGGGGAGCTGTTTTTT. The encoded protein is CATSDLDRTNTGELFF.

The chain is built from TRBV27 and TRBJ2-1; D might be TRBD2 (5 bases). There are 15 residues in the CDR3. V gave up 3 bases and J gave up 4 bases, with 13 bases separating them. Germline V lookup: CDR1 MNHEY, CDR2 SMNVEV (reference sequence). CDR3 in amino acids: CASSLRSGEYNEQFF. CDR3 bases: TGTGCCAGCAGTTTGAGGAGCGGCGAGTACAATGAGCAGTTCTTC.